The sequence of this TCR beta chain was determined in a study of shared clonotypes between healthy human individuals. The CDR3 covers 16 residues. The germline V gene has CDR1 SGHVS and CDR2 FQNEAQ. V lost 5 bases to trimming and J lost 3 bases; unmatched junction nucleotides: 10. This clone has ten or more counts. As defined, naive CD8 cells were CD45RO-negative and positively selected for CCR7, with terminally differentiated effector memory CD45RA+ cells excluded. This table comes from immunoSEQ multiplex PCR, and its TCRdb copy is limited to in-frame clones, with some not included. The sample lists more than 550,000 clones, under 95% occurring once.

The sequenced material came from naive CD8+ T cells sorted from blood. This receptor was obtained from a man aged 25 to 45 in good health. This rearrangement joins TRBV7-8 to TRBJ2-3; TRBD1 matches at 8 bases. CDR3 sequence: CASSRPPDRETDTQYF. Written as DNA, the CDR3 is TGTGCCAGCAGCCGGCCCCCGGACAGGGAGACAGATACGCAGTATTTT.